The rows below give T cell receptor beta chains drawn from one sample of a study of shared clonotypes between healthy human individuals. Clones were sequenced by immunoSEQ multiplex PCR, and TCRdb holds only the in-frame ones, with some missing. The sample lists approximately 640,000 clones, roughly 78% occurring once. Sequencing was carried out using memory CD4+ T cells sorted from blood. The origin of the receptors is a woman aged 25 to 39 in good health. Each CDR3 is given with its conserved first and last residue.

CDR3 protein: CASKVGWNTDTQYF; V gene: TRBV19; J gene: TRBJ2-3
CDR3 protein: CASSTGSTDTQYF; V gene: TRBV28; J gene: TRBJ2-3
CDR3 protein: CASSLVNLGAGKLFF; V gene: TRBV4-2; J gene: TRBJ1-4
CDR3 protein: CAWSVTSGSGEQYF; V gene: TRBV30; J gene: TRBJ2-7
CDR3 protein: CASSSDPYEQYF; V gene: TRBV5-1; J gene: TRBJ2-7
CDR3 protein: CASSPPGSSNQPQHF; V gene: TRBV18; J gene: TRBJ1-5
CDR3 protein: CASSSGDLREREQYF; V gene: TRBV13; J gene: TRBJ2-7
CDR3 protein: CASSPLSPGQGAGGELFF; V gene: TRBV5-4; J gene: TRBJ2-2
CDR3 protein: CASSYSPSGVEQYF; V gene: TRBV6-6; J gene: TRBJ2-7
CDR3 protein: CASSFELQDTGKLFF; V gene: TRBV5-1; J gene: TRBJ1-4
CDR3 protein: CASSPQRGNEQFF; V gene: TRBV7-2; J gene: TRBJ2-1
CDR3 protein: CASSQSRRQGPDTQYF; V gene: TRBV16; J gene: TRBJ2-3
CDR3 protein: CASTRGLADTDTQYF; V gene: TRBV7-9; J gene: TRBJ2-3
CDR3 protein: CASSSPGGAHTDTQYF; V gene: TRBV19; J gene: TRBJ2-3
CDR3 protein: CASSLGQPGNTIYF; V gene: TRBV5-1; J gene: TRBJ1-3
CDR3 protein: CASSSGRRYTEAFF; V gene: TRBV27; J gene: TRBJ1-1
CDR3 protein: CASRDEGGTEAFF; V gene: TRBV2; J gene: TRBJ1-1
CDR3 protein: CSAREGETQYF; V gene: TRBV20-1; J gene: TRBJ2-5
CDR3 protein: CASSAQRDSYEQYF; V gene: TRBV11-2; J gene: TRBJ2-7
CDR3 protein: CASSTENRGREQFF; V gene: TRBV19; J gene: TRBJ2-1
CDR3 protein: CASSPSAGETQYF; V gene: TRBV7-2; J gene: TRBJ2-5
CDR3 protein: CASSRDRGRLNEQYF; V gene: TRBV2; J gene: TRBJ2-7
CDR3 protein: CASSPQGRTQYF; V gene: TRBV11-1; J gene: TRBJ2-5
CDR3 protein: CASRETGQNTEAFF; V gene: TRBV10-2; J gene: TRBJ1-1
CDR3 protein: CASSPLGESEQYF; V gene: TRBV18; J gene: TRBJ2-7
CDR3 protein: CSVGLGRARAVFISKGHYEQYF; V gene: TRBV29-1; J gene: TRBJ2-7
CDR3 protein: CASSTTGGNTGELFF; V gene: TRBV19; J gene: TRBJ2-2
CDR3 protein: CARQGQDQETQYF; V gene: TRBV2; J gene: TRBJ2-5
CDR3 protein: CASSLARNAYEQYF; V gene: TRBV5-1; J gene: TRBJ2-7
CDR3 protein: CASSQAMTIREGTEAFF; V gene: TRBV18; J gene: TRBJ1-1
CDR3 protein: CASSLAGAGETQYF; V gene: TRBV7-7; J gene: TRBJ2-5
CDR3 protein: CASKISGQTDIKNIQYF; V gene: TRBV2; J gene: TRBJ2-4
CDR3 protein: CAISGRQDKSSYNEQFF; V gene: TRBV10-3; J gene: TRBJ2-1
CDR3 protein: CASNPLAGANNEQFF; V gene: TRBV19; J gene: TRBJ2-1
CDR3 protein: CASSLERGRPEAFF; V gene: TRBV7-2; J gene: TRBJ1-1
CDR3 protein: CASSLDTANTEAFF; V gene: TRBV7-9; J gene: TRBJ1-1
CDR3 protein: CASSFQGSDTEAFF; V gene: TRBV5-1; J gene: TRBJ1-1
CDR3 protein: CASSLLGATNEKLFF; V gene: TRBV27; J gene: TRBJ1-4
CDR3 protein: CASSFWKGGDTQYF; V gene: TRBV27; J gene: TRBJ2-3
CDR3 protein: CASSLRVGRRKETQYF; V gene: TRBV28; J gene: TRBJ2-5
CDR3 protein: CASSFGGPGSGYTF; V gene: TRBV27; J gene: TRBJ1-2
CDR3 protein: CASSLGLSDTQYF; V gene: TRBV7-6; J gene: TRBJ2-3
CDR3 protein: CASSFRGGSSYNEQFF; V gene: TRBV11-2; J gene: TRBJ2-1
CDR3 protein: CASSPGQRLVEQYF; V gene: TRBV5-1; J gene: TRBJ2-7
CDR3 protein: CASSGDIQGTEAFF; V gene: TRBV2; J gene: TRBJ1-1
CDR3 protein: CASSVLAGFTDTQYF; V gene: TRBV9; J gene: TRBJ2-3